This T cell receptor beta chain was recovered during a study of shared clonotypes between healthy human individuals. The wider study: The study used three CD4 naive, three CD4 memory, two CD8 naive and one CD8 memory plate per donor.

Every contributor of samples was a Caucasian grown-up residing in Nashville, Tennessee. Comments on this clone: Its matching antigen is unknown.

V shed 0 bases and J 0 bases; nucleotides not matched to a gene: 10. The CDR3 has 17 residues. CDR1 GTSNPN and CDR2 SVGIG come from the germline V gene (reference sequence). Generated by immunoSEQ multiplex PCR, the TCRdb table keeps only in-frame clones and is missing some. The repertoire includes 2 million to 3 million clones, 93% of them detected once, and 0.36% sits in the top ten. Study-wide results and caveats: Among non-shared clonotypes, generation probabilities were lower than among those shared by all four donors.

The sequence came from a man aged 18 to 29 in good health. Some clones in this sample may be carry-over from other donors' samples. The sequenced sample was naive CD4+ T cells from PBMCs. The subset denotes: CD45RA+ positively selected. V gene TRBV30 combines with J gene TRBJ1-1, with 7 bases identical to TRBD1. CDR3 protein: CAWSVLRRGRLNTEAFF. The CDR3 bases are TGTGCCTGGAGTGTGTTAAGGAGGGGGCGATTGAACACTGAAGCTTTCTTT.